This T cell receptor (beta chain) was retrieved from a study of beta chain features in type 1 diabetes. Study observations and caveats: Across all four CD4+ subsets, people with type 1 diabetes showed modestly shorter TCRB CDR3s.

Each of the CD4+ naive, central memory, regulatory and stem cell-like memory populations was sorted via CD45RO/CCR7/CD25/CD127/CD95/CD27. This clone was seen only a few times. Its antigen is currently unknown. The sequenced template was cDNA made from the entire isolated RNA. Using immunoSEQ multiplex PCR, the repertoire was profiled, and TCRdb retains in-frame clones only, with some absent. Counted here are around 250,000 clones, approximately 25% occurring once; the ten biggest clones make up about 0.012%. CDR3 length: 14 amino acids. CDR1 is KGHSH, CDR2 LQKENI, per germline. The V and J ends lost 2 bases and 4 bases respectively, with 11 bases between them.

This receptor was obtained from a woman in her thirties with type 1 diabetes. The chain has TRBV18 and TRBJ1-2; the D is unclear. Material for sequencing was naive CD4+ T cells from blood. The CDR3 DNA sequence: TGTGCCAGCTCACCATATGGTGAGGGCTATGGCTACACCTTC. Residues: CASSPYGEGYGYTF. Full variable domain (missing parts from reference TRBV18 and TRBJ1-2): NAGVMQNPRHLVRRRGQEARLRCSPMKGHSHVYWYRQLPEEGLKFMVYLQKENIIDESGMPKERFSAEFPKEGPSILRIQQVVRGDSAAYFCASSPYGEGYGYTFGSGTRLTVV.